The rows below give T cell receptor beta chains drawn from one sample of a study of blood T cell repertoires in COVID-19. Libraries were prepared by immunoSEQ multiplex PCR; TCRdb keeps only in-frame clonotypes and omits some of them. The table has some 110,000 clones, roughly 80% seen once; the top ten hold roughly 6%. Material for sequencing was peripheral blood. All receptors come from a man aged 65 to 85 with acute or convalescent COVID-19. Each CDR3 is given with its conserved first and last residue. Each record gives: V gene, J gene, CDR3 protein.

TRBV6-5,TRBJ2-3,CASSTLADTDTQYF
TRBV18,TRBJ1-2,CASSPPAQGQVSGYTF
TRBV19,TRBJ2-6,CASGGATYSGANVLTF
TRBV2,TRBJ2-2,CASGQGANTGELFF
TRBV28,TRBJ2-3,CASSWGKGLASTDTQYF
TRBV3-1/TRBV3-2,TRBJ2-5,CASSQRLAGGQETQYF
TRBV6-2/TRBV6-3,TRBJ1-6,CASSKPLQGRNSPLHF
TRBV18,TRBJ1-5,CASSPRQGDSDQPQHF
TRBV12-5,TRBJ2-5,CASGLPLGGSDLETQYF
TRBV6-1,TRBJ1-4,CASIEQGLDNEKLFF
TRBV27,TRBJ1-1,CASSLQDRGNMNTEAFF
TRBV6-2/TRBV6-3,TRBJ1-1,CASSKTATNTEAFF
TRBV9,TRBJ1-1,CASSVVGGNTEAFF
TRBV6-5,TRBJ2-7,CASSYFPQGVGYEQYF
TRBV6-6,TRBJ1-3,CASRGDRLRNTIYF
TRBV7-6,TRBJ2-2,CASSLVAGGNTGELFF
TRBV7-3,TRBJ1-1,CASSPMRGTEAFF
TRBV2,TRBJ1-6,CASGTGNSPLHF
TRBV9,TRBJ1-1,CASSRQGDSMNTEAFF
TRBV7-3,TRBJ2-1,CASSLNSGSYNEQFF
TRBV6-5,TRBJ1-2,CASSRERLNGYTF
TRBV6-5,TRBJ2-5,CASRRTGGAETQYF
TRBV12-5,TRBJ2-7,CASGLGVGTQDEQYF
TRBV27,TRBJ2-7,CASSLIGSSYEQYF
TRBV7-7,TRBJ2-1,CASSAGGASGEQFF
TRBV27,TRBJ2-1,CASSLGTGGNEQFF
TRBV3-1/TRBV3-2,TRBJ2-7,CASSHGPAQDRLTYEQYF
TRBV21-1,TRBJ2-2,CASSTGLAGGYTGELFF
TRBV11-1,TRBJ2-7,CASSPHSSYEQYF
TRBV6-4,TRBJ2-2,CASSVEGANTGELFF
TRBV24-1,TRBJ2-5,CATSGGLAEETQYF
TRBV18,TRBJ1-1,CASSPIQGRSPAFF
TRBV7-9,TRBJ2-7,CASGRDPVEQYF
TRBV4-2,TRBJ2-2,CASSPSGSNTGELFF
TRBV7-8,TRBJ2-7,CASTTHSRGEYEQYF
TRBV19,TRBJ2-1,CASSIPPDYGNNEQFF
TRBV5-4,TRBJ1-4,CASSLFGRGDGEKLFF
TRBV4-3,TRBJ1-2,CASSQDSGGIYGYTF
TRBV19,TRBJ1-2,CASWGGGYTF
TRBV30,TRBJ2-1,CAWGKRGPLSYNEQFF
TRBV7-9,TRBJ1-4,CASSYSPGRGNEKLFF
TRBV9,TRBJ1-2,CASSVGGEPLGYTF
TRBV30,TRBJ1-3,CAWSQGPGNTIYF
TRBV11-2,TRBJ2-3,CASSFTSGTDTQYF
TRBV7-3,TRBJ2-3,CASSPGGSTDTQYF
TRBV7-2,TRBJ2-1,CASSLQPAGLSYNEQFF
TRBV12-3/TRBV12-4,TRBJ1-2,CASQTGPGYGYTF
TRBV27,TRBJ1-1,CASSPTGGGMNTEAFF
TRBV5-6,TRBJ2-2,CASSPGQLGGELFF
TRBV7-3,TRBJ2-5,CASSPAGGRETQYF
TRBV19,TRBJ2-4,CASRPVGSGGKNIQYF
TRBV7-2,TRBJ1-1,CASSLSRGVHTEAFF